This T cell receptor beta chain derives from a study of blood T cells in healthy people across ages. This clonotype showed up just a few times. Its target is unknown. This CDR3 has 13 residues. With 7 bases removed from V and 0 bases from J, the gap between germline ends came to 7 bases. Ranging in age from roughly 6 to 100, the donors were healthy Caucasian individuals from Russia. Study results and limitations: Diversity was estimated from one million T cells, and these estimates were considered underestimates.

It was with a sample-barcoded 5' primer and a J-beta primer mix that a second PCR of about 6 to 11 cycles was run. TCRdb fed the 5' RACE reads into MiXCR, producing one record per CDR3 protein. The sample has hundreds of thousands of distinct CDR3 sequences; roughly 53% are singletons. Sequencing was performed on blood. The J gene is TRBJ2-1, the V gene TRBV12-3 or TRBV12-4; D is undetermined. This receptor was obtained from a man aged 80 or over in good health. In DNA form, the CDR3 reads TGTGCCAGCAAAGGAAGCTCCTACAATGAGCAGTTCTTC. This gives the protein CASKGSSYNEQFF.